The source of this TCR beta chain is a study of blood T cell repertoires in COVID-19. Study context: Donors in the United States, Italy and Spain gave samples during acute or convalescent COVID-19. Sample material is recorded as cDNA or gDNA derived from T cells, B-cell-depleted T cells, or PBMCs.

Germline lookup yields CDR1 MNHEY and CDR2 SVGEGT. V was trimmed by 7 bases and J by 4 bases, leaving 11 bases between them. This CDR3 region has 13 residues. The authors' processing: From reference gene primer amplification, estimates of nucleated cell counts were derived. The repertoire was sequenced with immunoSEQ multiplex PCR; TCRdb's copy has only in-frame clones and lacks some. Clone size and the V and J calls come from that table; the DNA yielded D and trimming. The repertoire holds some 15,000 clones, with over 70% as singletons. The sequenced sample was peripheral blood. V is TRBV6-2 or TRBV6-3 and J is TRBJ2-1, with D tentatively TRBD2 (6 bases). This TCR was recovered from a woman between 70 and 85 years old with active COVID-19. In DNA, the CDR3 is TGTGCCAGCACCCCTAGCGAGTACAATGAGCAGTTCTTC. Protein: CASTPSEYNEQFF.